These 18 T cell receptor beta chains were sequenced from one sample in a study of blood T cell repertoires in COVID-19. Clones were read by immunoSEQ multiplex PCR, and TCRdb kept only the in-frame ones, dropping some. This table has under 250,000 clones, around nine tenths appearing once. Input material: peripheral blood. The origin of the receptors is a man aged 35 to 55 with acute or convalescent COVID-19.

This clone turned up a few times. The chain carries TRBV10-1 and TRBJ1-1; D unresolved. Per the germline V gene, CDR1 is WNHNN and CDR2 is SYGVQD (reference sequence). V was pared by 3 bases and J by 1 base, with 6 bases between. The CDR3 has 13 amino acids. The CDR3 sequence is CASSDNRNTEAFF. The CDR3, as DNA: TGCGCCAGCAGTGACAACAGGAACACTGAAGCTTTCTTT.

V is TRBV13 and J is TRBJ2-3; 9 bases are shared with TRBD2. V shed 2 bases, J shed 0 bases, and the junction held 3 bases outside the gene matches. CDR1 is PRHDT and CDR2 is FYEKMQ in the germline V gene (reference sequence). The CDR3 spans 16 residues. In nucleotides, the CDR3 is TGTGCCAGCAGCTTACAAACTAGCGGGAGCACAGATACGCAGTATTTT. As protein: CASSLQTSGSTDTQYF.

This chain connects TRBV27 to TRBJ2-1, with 7 positions matching TRBD2. Germline V gives CDR1 MNHEY, CDR2 SMNVEV (reference sequence). The V and J ends lost 10 bases and 0 bases, in that order; junction bases with no gene match: 9. The CDR3 sequence is 15 residues long. CDR3 coding DNA: TGTGCCACAAAACCAGCGGGAATCTCCTACAATGAGCAGTTCTTC. It yields the protein CATKPAGISYNEQFF.

J is TRBJ1-2 and V is TRBV5-4, with D possibly matching TRBD1 (6 bases). Germline V lookup: CDR1 SGHNT, CDR2 YYREEE (reference sequence). CDR3 size: 17 residues. V was cut by 4 bases and J by 8 bases, with 27 bases left in between. In DNA, the CDR3 is TGTGCCAGCAGCCAAACGTCCGGGACATCCTTCGGAAGAGGCTACACCTTC. Translation gives CASSQTSGTSFGRGYTF.

This chain links TRBV5-5 with TRBJ2-7, with D tentatively TRBD1 (6 bases). Trimming left V 1 base short and J 12 bases short, with 14 bases between. This CDR3 has 12 amino acids. The V gene's germline CDR1 is SGHKS and CDR2 YYEKEE (reference sequence). This chain's CDR3 is CASSLNQGHRYF. CDR3 in DNA: TGTGCCAGCAGCTTGAACCAGGGACATCGGTACTTC.

This clone was detected a few times. V and J are TRBV5-1 and TRBJ1-1; possibly TRBD1 for D (6 bases). CDR3 size: 13 residues. Germline V gene data show CDR1 as SGHRS and CDR2 as YFSETQ. Between the trimmed V and J ends, which lost 0 bases and 11 bases, there was a span of 14 bases. The CDR3 region is CASSLGPGANAFF. DNA for the CDR3: TGCGCCAGCAGCTTGGGTCCAGGGGCAAATGCTTTCTTT.

This chain links TRBV7-3 with TRBJ2-1; 14 bases agree with TRBD2. Germline V gene lookup returns CDR1 SGHTA and CDR2 FQGTGA. V shed 1 base, J shed 9 bases, and the junction held 8 bases outside the gene matches. This CDR3 comprises 17 residues. CDR3 amino acids: CASSLNPRLAGGFEQFF. DNA of the CDR3: TGTGCCAGCAGCTTAAACCCCCGACTAGCGGGAGGGTTTGAGCAGTTCTTC.

The chain uses TRBV9 and TRBJ1-1; 8 nucleotides agree with TRBD1. This CDR3 spans 15 amino acids. V was clipped by 0 bases and J by 6 bases; unmatched bases: 7. Germline V gene data show CDR1 as SGDLS and CDR2 as YYNGEE. CDR3 nucleotide sequence: TGTGCCAGCAGCGTAGAGATCCAGGGGGCAGCTGAAGCTTTCTTT. It yields the protein CASSVEIQGAAEAFF.

This clone appeared a single time. The chain couples TRBV4-2 to TRBJ1-2; D possibly corresponds to TRBD1 (5 bases). The CDR3 length is 15 residues. Germline V gene lookup returns CDR1 LGHNA and CDR2 YNFKEQ. V lost 0 bases and J 2 bases, leaving 10 bases between the germline ends. The DNA of the CDR3 is TGTGCCAGCAGCCAAGATTGGGGGGACAACTATGGCTACACCTTC. Protein: CASSQDWGDNYGYTF.

This chain uses TRBV10-2 with TRBJ2-7; 7 bases align to TRBD1. The CDR3 has 13 amino acids. Germline trimming cut 6 bases from V and 3 bases from J; bases unmatched to any gene: 5. Germline assignment: CDR1 WSHSY and CDR2 SAAADI. The CDR3 region is CASSPGQNYEQYF. For the CDR3, the DNA is TGCGCCAGCAGCCCGGGACAGAACTACGAGCAGTACTTC.

The chain combines TRBV29-1 with TRBJ2-7, with a weak D call TRBD2 (5 bases). Germline V gene sequence: CDR1 SQVTM, CDR2 ANQGSEA. Trimming pared 4 bases from V and 6 bases from J, leaving 19 bases between. This CDR3 comprises 14 residues. DNA of the CDR3: TGCAGCGTTGGGAGCCGAGTTTTCGCGGGCGAGCAGTACTTC. It encodes CSVGSRVFAGEQYF.

This clone was seen a handful of times. The chain employs TRBV27 and TRBJ1-2; D perhaps matches TRBD1 (6 bases). Trimming removed 6 bases from V and 4 bases from J, with 15 bases in between. CDR3 length: 14 residues. Germline CDR1 reads MNHEY; CDR2 reads SMNVEV (reference sequence). The CDR3 DNA reads TGTGCCAGCAGCGGCTCGGGGGGCGGCTATGGCTACACCTTC. Translation gives CASSGSGGGYGYTF.

V and J are TRBV1 and TRBJ1-1; the table's D gene call, TRBD1, was not cross checked with the DNA. TRBV1 is reported as a pseudogene. This CDR3 is built from 15 residues. The CDR3 DNA follows: TGCACCAGCAGTCTGGGGGACAGATTGAACACTGAAGCTTTCTTT. It is translated as CTSSLGDRLNTEAFF.

V and J are TRBV29-1 and TRBJ2-7, with 7 nucleotides matching TRBD1. Looked up from germline, CDR1 is SQVTM and CDR2 is ANQGSEA. This CDR3 has 14 amino acids. With V trimmed by 4 bases and J by 2 bases, 8 bases remained unmatched. The DNA for the CDR3 is TGCAGCGTTGTACCATTACAGGGGCCCTACGAGCAGTACTTC. Translation gives CSVVPLQGPYEQYF.

The table lists this clone with a few counts. The chain employs TRBV19 and TRBJ2-4; a weak D match, TRBD1 (5 bases). The CDR3 consists of 14 residues. Trimming removed 3 bases from V and 9 bases from J, with 15 bases in between. Per germline, CDR1 LNHDA and CDR2 SQIVND (reference sequence). CDR3 nucleotide sequence: TGTGCCAGTAGTATGGACACCGGATCGTTCATTCAGTACTTC. Its protein product is CASSMDTGSFIQYF.

The chain recombines TRBV27 with TRBJ2-5, with 15 positions matching TRBD2. CDR1 and CDR2 (germline): MNHEY, SMNVEV (reference sequence). The CDR3 runs 16 residues. Losses at the gene ends were 5 bases for V and 5 bases for J; bases not matched to a gene: 6. CDR3 coding DNA: TGTGCCAGCAGTCCATGGACTAGCGGGAGGGGGGAGACCCAGTACTTC. Translation gives CASSPWTSGRGETQYF.

The chain combines TRBV12-3 or TRBV12-4 with TRBJ2-1; no clear D gene. V lost 8 bases and J 6 bases, leaving 8 bases between the germline ends. The CDR3 runs to 11 residues. The CDR3 loop is CASREINEQFF. In DNA, the CDR3 is TGTGCCAGCCGAGAGATCAATGAGCAGTTCTTC.

The rearrangement links TRBV5-1 to TRBJ1-1; 7 bases agree with TRBD1. The CDR3 contains 15 residues. Trimming at V came to 0 bases and at J to 3 bases, leaving 5 bases not matched to a gene. Germline V lookup: CDR1 SGHRS, CDR2 YFSETQ. CDR3: CASSLAPGQYTEAFF. The CDR3 DNA is TGCGCCAGCAGCTTGGCCCCGGGACAGTACACTGAAGCTTTCTTT. Filled out from reference TRBV5-1 and TRBJ1-1, the complete variable domain reads KAGVTQTPRYLIKTRGQQVTLSCSPISGHRSVSWYQQTPGQGLQFLFEYFSETQRNKGNFPGRFSGRQFSNSRSEMNVSTLELGDSALYLCASSLAPGQYTEAFFGQGTRLTVV.